This TCR beta chain is drawn from a study of shared clonotypes between healthy human individuals. The naive CD8 population came from CD45RO-negative cells selected for CCR7, without terminally differentiated effector memory CD45RA+ cells. Recent acute infections and vaccinations were absent in the healthy HIV-negative adult donors. Replicate PCRs from sorted subsets contained around 200 ng DNA, which is 29,000 or so T cell genomes. Profiling relied on immunoSEQ multiplex PCR, and the TCRdb table lists in-frame clones only, not all of them. The profile shows over 2 million clones, about 95% of them singletons. This TCR came from a young man in good health. The specimen was naive CD8+ T cells sorted from blood.

CDR3 sequence reads: CASRFTGAGETQYF. CDR3 DNA: TGTGCCAGCAGATTCACAGGGGCAGGGGAGACCCAGTACTTC. This chain connects TRBV28 to TRBJ2-5; 7 bases are a match to TRBD1. The CDR3 spans 14 residues. V was clipped by 6 bases and J by 5 bases; unmatched bases: 9. The germline gives CDR1 MDHEN, CDR2 SYDVKM. Together with reference TRBV28 and TRBJ2-5, the CDR3 gives the full variable domain: DVKVTQSSRYLVKRTGEKVFLECVQDMDHENMFWYRQDPGLGLRLIYFSYDVKMKEKGDIPEGYSVSREKKERFSLILESASTNQTSMYLCASRFTGAGETQYFGPGTRLLVL.